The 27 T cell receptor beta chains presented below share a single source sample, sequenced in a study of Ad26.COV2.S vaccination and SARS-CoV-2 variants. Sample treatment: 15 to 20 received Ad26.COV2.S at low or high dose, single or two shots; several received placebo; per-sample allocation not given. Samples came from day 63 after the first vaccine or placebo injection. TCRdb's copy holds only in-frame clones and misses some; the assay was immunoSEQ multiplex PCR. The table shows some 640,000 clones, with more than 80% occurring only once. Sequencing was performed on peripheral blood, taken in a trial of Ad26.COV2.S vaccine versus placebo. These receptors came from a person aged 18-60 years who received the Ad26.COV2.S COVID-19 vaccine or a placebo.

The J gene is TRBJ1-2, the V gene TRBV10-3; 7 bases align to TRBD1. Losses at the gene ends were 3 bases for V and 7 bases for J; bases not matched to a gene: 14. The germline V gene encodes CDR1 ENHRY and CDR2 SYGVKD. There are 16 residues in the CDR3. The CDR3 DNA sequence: TGTGCCATCAGTGAATGGGGGCCGACAGGGCCGTCTGGCTACACCTTC. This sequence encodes CAISEWGPTGPSGYTF.

The CDR3 nucleotides are TGTGCCAGCTCCCCTTGGGGAGCGGTCACCGGGGAGCTGTTTTTT. This sequence encodes CASSPWGAVTGELFF. The rearrangement links TRBV6-5 to TRBJ2-2, with D perhaps TRBD2 (5 bases). This CDR3 has 15 residues. In germline, CDR1 is MNHEY, CDR2 SVGAGI. Trimming left V 8 bases short and J 4 bases short, with 17 bases between.

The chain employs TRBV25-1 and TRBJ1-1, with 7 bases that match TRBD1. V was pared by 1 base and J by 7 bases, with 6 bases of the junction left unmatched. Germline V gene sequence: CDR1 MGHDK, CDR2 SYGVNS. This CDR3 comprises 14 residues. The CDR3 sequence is CASSEWGRDSEAFF. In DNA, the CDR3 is TGTGCCAGCAGTGAATGGGGGAGGGACAGTGAAGCTTTCTTT. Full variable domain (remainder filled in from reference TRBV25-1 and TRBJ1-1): EADIYQTPRYLVIGTGKKITLECSQTMGHDKMYWYQQDPGMELHLIHYSYGVNSTEKGDLSSESTVSRIRTEHFPLTLESARPSHTSQYLCASSEWGRDSEAFFGQGTRLTVV.

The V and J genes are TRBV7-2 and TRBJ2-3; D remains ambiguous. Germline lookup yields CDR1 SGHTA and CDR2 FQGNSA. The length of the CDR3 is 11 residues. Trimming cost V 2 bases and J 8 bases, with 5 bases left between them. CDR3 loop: CASSLLGTQYF. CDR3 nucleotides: TGTGCCAGCAGCTTATTGGGTACGCAGTATTTT.

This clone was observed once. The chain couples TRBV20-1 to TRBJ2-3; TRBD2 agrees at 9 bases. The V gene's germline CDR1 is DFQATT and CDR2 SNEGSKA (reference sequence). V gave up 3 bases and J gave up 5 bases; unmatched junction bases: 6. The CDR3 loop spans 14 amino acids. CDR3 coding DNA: TGCAGTGCTAGTTATAGCGGGAGTATAGATACGCAGTATTTT. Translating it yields CSASYSGSIDTQYF.

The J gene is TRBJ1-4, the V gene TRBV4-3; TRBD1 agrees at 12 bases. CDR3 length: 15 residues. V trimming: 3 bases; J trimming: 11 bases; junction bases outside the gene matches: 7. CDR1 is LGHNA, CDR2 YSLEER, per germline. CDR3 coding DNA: TGCGCCAGCAGCCAGGCCGGGACAGGGGGCTATAAACTGTTTTTT. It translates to CASSQAGTGGYKLFF.

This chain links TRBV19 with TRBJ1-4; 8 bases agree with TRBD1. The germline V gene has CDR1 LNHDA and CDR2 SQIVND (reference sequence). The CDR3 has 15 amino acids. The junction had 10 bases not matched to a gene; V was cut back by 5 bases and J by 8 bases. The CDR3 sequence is CASSPGQGQKEKLFF. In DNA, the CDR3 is TGTGCCAGTAGTCCTGGACAGGGACAGAAGGAAAAACTGTTTTTT. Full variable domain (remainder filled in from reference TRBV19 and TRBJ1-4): DGGITQSPKYLFRKEGQNVTLSCEQNLNHDAMYWYRQDPGQGLRLIYYSQIVNDFQKGDIAEGYSVSREKKESFPLTVTSAQKNPTAFYLCASSPGQGQKEKLFFGSGTQLSVL.

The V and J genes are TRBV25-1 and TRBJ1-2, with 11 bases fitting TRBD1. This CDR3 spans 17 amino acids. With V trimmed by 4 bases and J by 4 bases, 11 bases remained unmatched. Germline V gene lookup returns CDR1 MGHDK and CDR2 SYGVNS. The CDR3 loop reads CASSGERRTGGRYGYTF. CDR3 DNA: TGTGCCAGCAGTGGCGAAAGGAGGACAGGGGGCCGCTATGGCTACACCTTC.

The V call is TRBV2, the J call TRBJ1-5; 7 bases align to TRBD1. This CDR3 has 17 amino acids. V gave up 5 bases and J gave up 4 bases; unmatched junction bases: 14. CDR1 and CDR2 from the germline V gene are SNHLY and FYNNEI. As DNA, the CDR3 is TGTGCCAGCAGTCTCTTCAGGGGGATATCACCAAATCAGCCCCAGCATTTT. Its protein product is CASSLFRGISPNQPQHF.

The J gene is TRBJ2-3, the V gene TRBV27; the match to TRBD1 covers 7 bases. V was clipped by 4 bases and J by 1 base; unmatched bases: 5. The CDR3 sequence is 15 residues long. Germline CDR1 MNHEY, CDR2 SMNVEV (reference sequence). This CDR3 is CASSYRGWGTDTQYF. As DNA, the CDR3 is TGTGCCAGCAGTTACAGGGGATGGGGCACAGATACGCAGTATTTT.

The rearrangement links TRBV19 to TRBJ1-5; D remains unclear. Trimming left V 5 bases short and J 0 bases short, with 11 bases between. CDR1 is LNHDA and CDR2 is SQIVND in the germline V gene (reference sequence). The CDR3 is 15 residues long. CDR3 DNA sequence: TGTGCCAGTAGTCTAACACATAATAGCAATCAGCCCCAGCATTTT. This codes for CASSLTHNSNQPQHF.

This CDR3 reads CASSPPFLGTDTQYF. The CDR3 nucleotides read TGCGCCAGCAGCCCCCCTTTCTTGGGCACAGATACGCAGTATTTT. The V call is TRBV4-3, the J call TRBJ2-3; D not certain. This CDR3 comprises 15 residues. The germline V and J ends were trimmed by 4 bases and 1 base, with 12 bases remaining between them. CDR1 and CDR2 from the germline V gene are LGHNA and YSLEER.

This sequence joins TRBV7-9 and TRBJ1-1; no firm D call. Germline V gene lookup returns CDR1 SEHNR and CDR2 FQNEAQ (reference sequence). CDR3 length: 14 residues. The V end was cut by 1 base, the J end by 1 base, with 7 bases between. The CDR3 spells CASSLVGANTEAFF. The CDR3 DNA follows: TGTGCCAGCAGCTTAGTTGGAGCGAACACTGAAGCTTTCTTT. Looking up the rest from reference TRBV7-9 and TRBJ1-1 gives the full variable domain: DTGVSQNPRHKITKRGQNVTFRCDPISEHNRLYWYRQTLGQGPEFLTYFQNEAQLEKSRLLSDRFSAERPKGSFSTLEIQRTEQGDSAMYLCASSLVGANTEAFFGQGTRLTVV.

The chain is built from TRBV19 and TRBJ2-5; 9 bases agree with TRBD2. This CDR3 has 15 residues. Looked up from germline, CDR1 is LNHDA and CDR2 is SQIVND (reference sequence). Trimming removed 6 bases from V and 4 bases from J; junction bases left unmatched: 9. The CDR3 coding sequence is TGTGCCAGTAGAAAATATAGCGGGAGAGGAGAGACCCAGTACTTC. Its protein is CASRKYSGRGETQYF.

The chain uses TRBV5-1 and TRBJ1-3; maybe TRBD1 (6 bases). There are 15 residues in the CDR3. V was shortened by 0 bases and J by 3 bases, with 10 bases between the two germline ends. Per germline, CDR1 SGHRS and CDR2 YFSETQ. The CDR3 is CASSLGAGDGNTIYF. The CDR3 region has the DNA TGCGCCAGCAGCTTGGGGGCAGGGGATGGAAACACCATATATTTT.

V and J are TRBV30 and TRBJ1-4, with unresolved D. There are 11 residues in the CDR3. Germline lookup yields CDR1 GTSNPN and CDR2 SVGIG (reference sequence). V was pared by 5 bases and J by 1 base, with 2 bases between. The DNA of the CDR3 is TGTGCCTGGGGAACTAATGAAAAACTGTTTTTT. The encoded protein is CAWGTNEKLFF.

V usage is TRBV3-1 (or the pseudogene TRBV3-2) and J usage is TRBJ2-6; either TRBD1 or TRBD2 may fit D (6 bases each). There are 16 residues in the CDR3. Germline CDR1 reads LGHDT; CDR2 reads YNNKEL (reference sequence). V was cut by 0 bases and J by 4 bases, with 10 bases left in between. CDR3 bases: TGTGCCAGCAGCCAAGAGGCGGGGACAGGGGCCAACGTCCTGACTTTC. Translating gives CASSQEAGTGANVLTF.

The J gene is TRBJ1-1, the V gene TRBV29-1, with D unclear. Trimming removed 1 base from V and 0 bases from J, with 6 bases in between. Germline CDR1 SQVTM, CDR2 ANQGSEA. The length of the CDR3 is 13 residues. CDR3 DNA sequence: TGCAGCGTTGAAGGGTCTATGAACACTGAAGCTTTCTTT. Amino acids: CSVEGSMNTEAFF.

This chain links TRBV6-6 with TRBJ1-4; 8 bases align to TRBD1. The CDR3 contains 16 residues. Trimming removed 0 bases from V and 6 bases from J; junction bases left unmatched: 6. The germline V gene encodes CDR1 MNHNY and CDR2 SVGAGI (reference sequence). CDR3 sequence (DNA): TGTGCCAGCAGTTACTCGACAGGGGACCCATATGAAAAACTGTTTTTT. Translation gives CASSYSTGDPYEKLFF.

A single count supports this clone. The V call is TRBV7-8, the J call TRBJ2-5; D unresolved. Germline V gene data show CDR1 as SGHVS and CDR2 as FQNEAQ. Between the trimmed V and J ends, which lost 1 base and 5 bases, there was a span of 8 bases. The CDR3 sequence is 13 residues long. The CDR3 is CASSLDRRETQYF. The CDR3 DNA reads TGTGCCAGCAGCTTAGACCGGCGGGAGACCCAGTACTTC.

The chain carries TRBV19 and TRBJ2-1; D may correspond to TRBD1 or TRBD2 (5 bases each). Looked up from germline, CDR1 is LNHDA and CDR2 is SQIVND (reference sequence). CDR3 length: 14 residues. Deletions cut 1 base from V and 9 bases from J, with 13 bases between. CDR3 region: CASSIGGPGGEQFF. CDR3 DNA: TGTGCCAGTAGTATAGGCGGTCCTGGGGGTGAGCAGTTCTTC.

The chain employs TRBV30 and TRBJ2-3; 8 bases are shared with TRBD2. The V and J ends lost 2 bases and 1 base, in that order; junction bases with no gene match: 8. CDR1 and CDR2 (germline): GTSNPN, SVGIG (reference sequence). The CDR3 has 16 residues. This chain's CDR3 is CAWSSLREGGTDTQYF. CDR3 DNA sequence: TGTGCCTGGAGTTCTCTCCGGGAGGGTGGCACAGATACGCAGTATTTT.

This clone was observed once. CDR3 protein: CASSLEQLSNYGYTF. CDR3 DNA sequence: TGTGCCAGCAGCTTAGAGCAGCTCTCCAACTATGGCTACACCTTC. This sequence joins TRBV7-2 and TRBJ1-2; D gene ambiguous. The CDR3 has 15 residues. CDR1 is SGHTA and CDR2 is FQGNSA in the germline V gene. The V end lost 1 base, the J end lost 2 bases, and 11 bases lay between the germline ends.

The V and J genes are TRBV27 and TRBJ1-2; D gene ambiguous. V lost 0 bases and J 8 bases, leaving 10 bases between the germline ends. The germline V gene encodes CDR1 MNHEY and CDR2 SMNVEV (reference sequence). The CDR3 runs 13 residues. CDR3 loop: CASSLSRAGGYTF. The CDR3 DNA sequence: TGTGCCAGCAGTTTATCGAGGGCCGGGGGCTACACCTTC.

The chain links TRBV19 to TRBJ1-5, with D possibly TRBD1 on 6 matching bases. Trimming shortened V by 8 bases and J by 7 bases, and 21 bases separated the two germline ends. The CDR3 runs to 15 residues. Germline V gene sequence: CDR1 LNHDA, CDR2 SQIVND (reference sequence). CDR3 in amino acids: CASALEDSGGQPQHF. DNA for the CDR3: TGTGCCAGTGCTCTTGAGGACAGCGGAGGCCAGCCCCAGCATTTT.

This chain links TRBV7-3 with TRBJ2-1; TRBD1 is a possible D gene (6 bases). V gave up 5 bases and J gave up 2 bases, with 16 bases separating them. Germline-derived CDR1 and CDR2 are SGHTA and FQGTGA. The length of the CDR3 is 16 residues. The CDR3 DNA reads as TGTGCCAGCAGCCCCGTCCCGCAGGGGCCCTACAATGAGCAGTTCTTC. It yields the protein CASSPVPQGPYNEQFF.

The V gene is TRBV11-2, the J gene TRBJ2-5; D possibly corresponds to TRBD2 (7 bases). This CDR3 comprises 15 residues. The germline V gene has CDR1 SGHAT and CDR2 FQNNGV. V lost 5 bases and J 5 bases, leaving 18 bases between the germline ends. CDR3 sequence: CASSPFEGGRETQYF. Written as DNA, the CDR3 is TGTGCCAGCAGCCCGTTCGAGGGGGGGCGTGAGACCCAGTACTTC. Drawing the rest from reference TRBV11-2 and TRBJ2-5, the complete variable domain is EAGVAQSPRYKIIEKRQSVAFWCNPISGHATLYWYQQILGQGPKLLIQFQNNGVVDDSQLPKDRFSAERLKGVDSTLKIQPAKLEDSAVYLCASSPFEGGRETQYFGPGTRLLVL.